This T cell receptor beta chain originates from a study of blood T cells in healthy people across ages (dated by TCRdb to the mid-2010s). The study in broad terms: In model experiments, roughly one uniquely barcoded TCR beta cDNA molecule per two T cells was captured by template switching. The study measured age-related changes in TCR beta repertoire diversity using deep sequencing normalized with unique cDNA molecular identifiers. Four age groups were formed from the donors: young (average 16 years), middle-aged (approximately 39), aged (over 55) and long-lived (82). To avoid experimental bias, donors of different ages were spread randomly across the sequencing lanes. The study analyzed two additional independent replicas of 1 million unique cDNA reads from the same blood draw for two donors, one aged 18 to 30 and one aged 80 or older. Study-wide findings and limitations: Compared with the aged group, the long-lived group had more naive CD4+ T cells, fewer expanded clones and increased TCR diversity, suggesting age selection. There was a strong correlation between observed TCR beta diversity and the percentage of naive T cells measured by flow cytometry. Since profiling was done on bulk unsorted PBMCs, naive and antigen-experienced compartments could not be conclusively compared. Estimates of total diversity based on one million sequenced T cells were regarded as lower bounds and as underestimates. Observed TCR beta diversity per million T cells fell roughly linearly with age, and a significant reduction was already apparent by age around 40. Donor CMV infection status was unknown, potentially confounding age-related changes in expanded clonotypes.

Remarks on this clonotype: Which antigen it targets is not known. No base-level quality is on record; no much larger clone is a single base apart.

The donors were a few dozen Caucasian individuals from Russia, aged about 6 to 100 years, who were systemically healthy. Each donor gave roughly 9.5 milliliters of peripheral blood, collected into EDTA-treated Vacutainer tubes. PBMCs were isolated by Ficoll-Paque density-gradient centrifugation, with at least 6 million obtained per sample. Total RNA was extracted from PBMCs with Trizol reagent, with at least 5.5 micrograms obtained per sample. For every donor, an aliquot of PBMCs went through flow cytometry to measure the percentages of naive CD45RAhigh/CD27high T cells. Libraries were made using 5' RACE. TCRdb lists the instrument as Illumina HiSeq 2500. The second PCR ran for about 7 to 11 cycles and used a J-beta primer mix along with a sample-barcoded 5' primer. Each TCR beta cDNA molecule received a unique molecular identifier from a template-switch 5' adaptor carrying 12 random nucleotides. Each sample yielded at least 3 million CDR3-containing paired-end reads. First-strand cDNA synthesis was performed from all RNA using the Mint cDNA synthesis kit, with priming by a TRBC-specific oligonucleotide. Following uracil-DNA glycosylase treatment, a first 18-cycle PCR with universal primers M1SS and BC2_uni_R was performed on all cDNA. As for the original processing: For normalization, 1 million high-quality reads were randomly selected from each sample, with every read carrying a distinct molecular identifier. Instead of being binned into consensus sequences, reads with shared molecular identifiers were discarded. CDR3 identification, clonotype clustering and error correction used MiTCR with a Q25 quality threshold and the strictest error-elimination algorithm. Lower-bound total TCR beta diversity was estimated with a nonparametric unseen species model using Euler transformation. Through fastp at Q25 and MiXCR, TCRdb rebuilt clones from the public reads, retaining in-frame beta chains. For every CDR3 protein sequence, its rows merge into one entry that carries the most common genes and DNA. These V and J calls rely on TCRdb rather than the paper's analysis. This sample gives 890,000 or so distinct CDR3 sequences in total; about 59% of them show up just once. The top ten hold about a quarter of the sample.

Looking up the germline V gene (reference sequence) yields CDR1 SEHNR and CDR2 FQNEAQ. The CDR3 spans 12 residues, from the cysteine through the phenylalanine. CDR3 DNA is the only sequence kept; it has 36 bases, read in frame from the first base. Specimen: blood. The chain uses TRBV7-9 and TRBJ2-5, with the D gene uncertain. The J call is uncertain, as TRBJ2-7 better fits the DNA end. The clonotype comes from a man under 40 in good health. The DNA sequence follows: TGTGCCAGCAGCACCCTACCCTACGAGCAGTACTTC. This translates into CASSTLPYEQYF.